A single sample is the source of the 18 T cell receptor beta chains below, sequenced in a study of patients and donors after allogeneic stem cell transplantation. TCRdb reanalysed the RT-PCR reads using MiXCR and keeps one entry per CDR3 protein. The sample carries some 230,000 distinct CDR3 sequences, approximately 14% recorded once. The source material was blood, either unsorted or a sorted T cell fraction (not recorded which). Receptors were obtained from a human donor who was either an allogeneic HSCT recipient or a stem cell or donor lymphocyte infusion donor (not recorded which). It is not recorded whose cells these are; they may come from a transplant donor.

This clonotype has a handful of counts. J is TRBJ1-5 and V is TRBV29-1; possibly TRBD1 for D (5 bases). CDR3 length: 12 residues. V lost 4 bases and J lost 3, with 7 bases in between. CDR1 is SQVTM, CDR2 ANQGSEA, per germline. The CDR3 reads CSVAGNNQPQHF. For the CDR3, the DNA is TGCAGCGTTGCAGGGAACAATCAGCCCCAGCATTTT.

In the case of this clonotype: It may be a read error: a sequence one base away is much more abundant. CDR3 region: CASSLVSRNQPQHF. In nucleotides, the CDR3 is TGTGCCAGCAGCCTCGTGTCAAGGAATCAGCCCCAGCATTTT. The chain carries TRBV12-3 or TRBV12-4 and TRBJ1-5; D ambiguous. V gave up 6 bases and J gave up 4 bases, with 13 bases separating them. The CDR3 has 14 amino acids.

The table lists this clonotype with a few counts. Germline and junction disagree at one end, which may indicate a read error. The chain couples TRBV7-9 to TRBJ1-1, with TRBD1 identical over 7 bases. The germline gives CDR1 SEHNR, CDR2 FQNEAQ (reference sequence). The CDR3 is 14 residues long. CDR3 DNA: TGTGCCAGCACGTTCGGGGGACAGAACATTGAAGCTTTCTTT. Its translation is CASTFGGQNIEAFF.

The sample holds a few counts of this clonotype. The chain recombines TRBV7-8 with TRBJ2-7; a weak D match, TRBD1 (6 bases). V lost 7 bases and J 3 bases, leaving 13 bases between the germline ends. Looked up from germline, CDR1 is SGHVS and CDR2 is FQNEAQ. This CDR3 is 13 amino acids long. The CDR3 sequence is CASTLLGGYEQYF. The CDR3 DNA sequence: TGTGCCAGCACCCTATTAGGGGGCTACGAGCAGTACTTC.

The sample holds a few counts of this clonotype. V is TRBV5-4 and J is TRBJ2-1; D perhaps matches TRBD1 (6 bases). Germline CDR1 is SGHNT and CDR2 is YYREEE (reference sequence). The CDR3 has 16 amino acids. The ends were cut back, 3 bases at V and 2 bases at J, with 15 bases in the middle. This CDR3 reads CASSSGQHSPYNEQFF. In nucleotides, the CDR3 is TGTGCCAGCAGCTCCGGACAGCATAGTCCCTACAATGAGCAGTTCTTC.

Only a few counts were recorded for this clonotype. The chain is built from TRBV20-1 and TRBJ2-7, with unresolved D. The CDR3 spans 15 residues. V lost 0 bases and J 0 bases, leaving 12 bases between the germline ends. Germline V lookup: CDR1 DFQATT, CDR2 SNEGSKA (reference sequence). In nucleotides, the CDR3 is TGCAGTGCTAGAGATAGGGCTGGGAACTCCTACGAGCAGTACTTC. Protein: CSARDRAGNSYEQYF.

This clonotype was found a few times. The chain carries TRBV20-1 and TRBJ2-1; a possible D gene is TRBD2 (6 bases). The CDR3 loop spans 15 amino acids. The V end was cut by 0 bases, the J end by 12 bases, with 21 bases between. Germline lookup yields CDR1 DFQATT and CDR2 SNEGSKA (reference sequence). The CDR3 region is CSARETRSPVGGQFF. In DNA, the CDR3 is TGCAGTGCTAGAGAGACACGATCTCCGGTCGGGGGGCAGTTCTTC.

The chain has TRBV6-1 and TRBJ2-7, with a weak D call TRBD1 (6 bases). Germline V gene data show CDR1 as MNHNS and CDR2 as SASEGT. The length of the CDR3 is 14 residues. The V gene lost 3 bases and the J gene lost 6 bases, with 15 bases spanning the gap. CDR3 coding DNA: TGTGCCAGCAGTGAGTTACAGGGTTTAAGCGAGCAGTACTTC. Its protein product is CASSELQGLSEQYF.

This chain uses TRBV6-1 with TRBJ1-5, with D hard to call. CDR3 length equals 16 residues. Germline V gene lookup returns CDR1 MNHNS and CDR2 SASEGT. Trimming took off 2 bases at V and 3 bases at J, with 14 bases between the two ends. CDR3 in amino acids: CASSERKGQSNQPQHF. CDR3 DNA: TGTGCCAGCAGTGAACGGAAGGGCCAGTCCAATCAGCCCCAGCATTTT.

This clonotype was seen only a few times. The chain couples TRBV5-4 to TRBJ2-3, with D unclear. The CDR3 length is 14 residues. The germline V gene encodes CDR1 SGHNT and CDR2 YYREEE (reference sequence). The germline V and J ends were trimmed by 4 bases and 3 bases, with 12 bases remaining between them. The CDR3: CASSRDAATDTQYF. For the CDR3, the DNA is TGTGCCAGCAGCCGCGACGCGGCGACAGATACGCAGTATTTT. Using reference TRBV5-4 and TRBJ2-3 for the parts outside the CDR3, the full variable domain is ETGVTQSPTHLIKTRGQQVTLRCSSQSGHNTVSWYQQALGQGPQFIFQYYREEENGRGNFPPRFSGLQFPNYSSELNVNALELDDSALYLCASSRDAATDTQYFGPGTRLTVL.

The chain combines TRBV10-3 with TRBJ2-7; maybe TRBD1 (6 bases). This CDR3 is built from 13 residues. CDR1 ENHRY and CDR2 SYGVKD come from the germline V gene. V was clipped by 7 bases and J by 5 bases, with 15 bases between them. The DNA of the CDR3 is TGTGCCATCACCTTAACAGGGACGGACGAGCAGTACTTC. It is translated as CAITLTGTDEQYF.

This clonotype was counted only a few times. The CDR3 coding sequence is TGCGCCAGCAGCTTGGACCGACCCACCGGGGAGCTGTTTTTT. Translating gives CASSLDRPTGELFF. This sequence joins TRBV5-1 and TRBJ2-2; no definite D call. Germline V gene data show CDR1 as SGHRS and CDR2 as YFSETQ. The CDR3 runs 14 residues. Trimming removed 0 bases at V and 4 bases at J, with 7 bases between.

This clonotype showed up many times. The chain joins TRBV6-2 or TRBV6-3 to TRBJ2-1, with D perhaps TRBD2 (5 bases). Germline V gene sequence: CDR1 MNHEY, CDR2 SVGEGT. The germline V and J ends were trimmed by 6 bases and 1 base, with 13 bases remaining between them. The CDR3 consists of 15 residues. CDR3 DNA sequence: TGTGCCAGCAGGGGCCGGGCGGGTTCCTACAATGAGCAGTTCTTC. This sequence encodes CASRGRAGSYNEQFF.

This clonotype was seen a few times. The CDR3 protein is CAWSVLWESGEQYF. CDR3 coding DNA: TGTGCCTGGAGTGTACTCTGGGAATCCGGCGAGCAGTACTTC. The chain carries TRBV30 and TRBJ2-7; D call uncertain. Between the trimmed V and J ends, which lost 0 bases and 6 bases, there was a span of 15 bases. The CDR3 spans 14 residues. Germline CDR1 is GTSNPN and CDR2 is SVGIG (reference sequence).

CDR3 protein: CASSLAMRARSNTGELFF. Here the CDR3 DNA reads TGCGCCAGCAGCTTGGCCATGAGGGCACGGTCGAACACCGGGGAGCTGTTTTTT. This chain links TRBV5-1 with TRBJ2-2; tentatively, D is TRBD2 (5 bases). The CDR3 has 18 amino acids. V lost 0 bases, J lost 0 bases, and 15 bases lay in between. Germline loops: CDR1 SGHRS, CDR2 YFSETQ.

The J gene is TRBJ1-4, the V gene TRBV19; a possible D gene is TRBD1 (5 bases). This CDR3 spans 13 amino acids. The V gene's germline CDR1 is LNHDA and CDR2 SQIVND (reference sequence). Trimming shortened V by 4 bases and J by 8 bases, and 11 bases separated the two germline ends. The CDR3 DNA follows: TGTGCCAGTAGTACCTCCGGGGCCGAAAAACTGTTTTTT. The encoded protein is CASSTSGAEKLFF. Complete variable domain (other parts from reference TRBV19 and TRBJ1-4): DGGITQSPKYLFRKEGQNVTLSCEQNLNHDAMYWYRQDPGQGLRLIYYSQIVNDFQKGDIAEGYSVSREKKESFPLTVTSAQKNPTAFYLCASSTSGAEKLFFGSGTQLSVL.

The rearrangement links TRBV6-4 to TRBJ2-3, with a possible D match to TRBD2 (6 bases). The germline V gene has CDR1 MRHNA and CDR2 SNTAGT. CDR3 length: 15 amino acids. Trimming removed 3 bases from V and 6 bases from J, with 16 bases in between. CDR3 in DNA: TGTGCCAGCAGTGAGACTAGTGGGAGCGTGGATACGCAGTATTTT. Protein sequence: CASSETSGSVDTQYF.

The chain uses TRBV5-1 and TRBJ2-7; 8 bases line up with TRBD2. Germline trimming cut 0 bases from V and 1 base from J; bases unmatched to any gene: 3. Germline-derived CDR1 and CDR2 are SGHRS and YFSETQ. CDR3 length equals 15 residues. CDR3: CASSLVTSGSYEQYF. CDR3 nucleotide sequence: TGCGCCAGCAGCTTGGTAACTAGCGGATCCTACGAGCAGTACTTC.